These T cell receptor beta chains were read from a single sample in a study of shared clonotypes between healthy human individuals. TCRdb's copy holds only in-frame clones and misses some; the assay was immunoSEQ multiplex PCR. This table has about 750,000 clones, more than 85% appearing once. The sample was naive CD8+ T cells sorted from blood. The origin of the receptors is a man aged 25-45 years in good health. Each CDR3 is given with its conserved first and last residue. A D gene is named only where the DNA matches it firmly. Clone sizes are given selectively: once, few, many, or a class where the clone is expanded.

d_gene | j_gene | v_gene | abundance | CDR3nt | CDR3aa
TRBD1 | TRBJ2-2 | TRBV7-6 | - | TGTGCCTTAGGACAGGGCCTAGGCACCGGGGAGCTGTTTTTT | CALGQGLGTGELFF
- | TRBJ2-5 | TRBV7-9 | - | TGTGCCAGCAGCGGCAACCGGGGGCCGCAAGAGACCCAGTACTTC | CASSGNRGPQETQYF
- | TRBJ2-1 | TRBV2 | - | TGTGCCAGCAGTGACGCCGGAGGAGGGAGGTTCACCTACAATGAGCAGTTCTTC | CASSDAGGGRFTYNEQFF
- | TRBJ2-3 | TRBV2 | once | TGTGCCAGCTCTCTCAGGTTACTAAGCACAGATACGCAGTATTTT | CASSLRLLSTDTQYF
TRBD2 | TRBJ2-2 | TRBV6-5 | - | TGTGCCAGCAGCCCCCTTGGGGGGGGAAACGGGGAGCTGTTTTTT | CASSPLGGGNGELFF
- | TRBJ2-7 | TRBV4-3 | - | TGCGCCAGCAGCCAAGATCGGGGCAGTTCCTACGAGCAGTACTTC | CASSQDRGSSYEQYF
- | TRBJ1-1 | TRBV7-3 | - | TGTGCCAGCAGCTTATCCCCCCAAGTGAACACTGAAGCTTTCTTT | CASSLSPQVNTEAFF
- | TRBJ2-1 | TRBV19 | - | TGTGCCAGTACCCTCTTCCCGAGCTCCTACAATGAGCAGTTCTTC | CASTLFPSSYNEQFF
TRBD2 | TRBJ2-3 | TRBV27 | few | TGTGCCAGCAGACCATCGGGACTAGGCGACACGCAGTATTTT | CASRPSGLGDTQYF
- | TRBJ2-1 | TRBV27 | - | TGTGCCAGCAGTCTAGGACTCCGGGATGAGCAGTTCTTC | CASSLGLRDEQFF
- | TRBJ1-2 | TRBV27 | - | TGTGCCAGCAGTATACAGGGATTCCATGGCTACACCTTC | CASSIQGFHGYTF
TRBD1 | TRBJ2-7 | TRBV27 | - | TGTGCCAGCAGCTGGGACAGTCGGACCTACGAGCAGTACTTC | CASSWDSRTYEQYF
- | TRBJ1-1 | TRBV7-8 | - | TGTGCCAGCAGCTTAGCCGCATTTTGGATAAAGGACAACGCGAACACTGAAGCTTTCTTT | CASSLAAFWIKDNANTEAFF
- | TRBJ2-1 | TRBV4-3 | - | TGCGCCAGCAGCCAACATGCTGGGGCGAACAATGAGCAGTTCTTC | CASSQHAGANNEQFF
- | TRBJ2-5 | TRBV27 | - | TGTGCCAGCAGTTTATTCTGGGAACTAGTTGTGGAGACCCAGTACTTC | CASSLFWELVVETQYF
TRBD1 | TRBJ2-7 | TRBV7-2 | - | TGTGCCAGCAGCGATTCGCCGGGACAGGACTCCTACGAGCAGTACTTC | CASSDSPGQDSYEQYF
- | TRBJ1-2 | TRBV7-9 | - | TGTGCCAGCAGCGCCGGACTTGATGGCTACACCTTC | CASSAGLDGYTF
TRBD2 | TRBJ2-3 | TRBV11-2 | - | TGTGCCAGCAGCTTAGCGGGACTAGCTTTCCCAGATACGCAGTATTTT | CASSLAGLAFPDTQYF